This paragraph covers one T cell receptor beta chain sequence. The CDR3 has 17 residues. V shed 6 bases and J 3 bases; nucleotides not matched to a gene: 9. Per germline, CDR1 MNHEY and CDR2 SMNVEV (reference sequence). Sequencing was performed with immunoSEQ multiplex PCR; in TCRdb, only in-frame clones are kept and a portion is missing. The data show around 80,000 clones, under 95% seen once. These data belong to a study of PD-L1 blockade in urothelial cancer. About the research overall: Each patient had 0 to 3 earlier chemotherapy regimens.

Time point defined: peripheral blood 6 weeks after treatment start. The TCR was taken from a woman older than 75 with urothelial cancer. The input for sequencing was PBMCs, taken around atezolizumab (anti-PD-L1) treatment. The V gene is TRBV27, the J gene TRBJ2-7; 15 bases align to TRBD2. CDR3 sequence reads: CASSSGLAGGSLYEQYF. The CDR3 DNA follows: TGTGCCAGCAGCTCGGGACTAGCGGGAGGCTCCCTCTACGAGCAGTACTTC.